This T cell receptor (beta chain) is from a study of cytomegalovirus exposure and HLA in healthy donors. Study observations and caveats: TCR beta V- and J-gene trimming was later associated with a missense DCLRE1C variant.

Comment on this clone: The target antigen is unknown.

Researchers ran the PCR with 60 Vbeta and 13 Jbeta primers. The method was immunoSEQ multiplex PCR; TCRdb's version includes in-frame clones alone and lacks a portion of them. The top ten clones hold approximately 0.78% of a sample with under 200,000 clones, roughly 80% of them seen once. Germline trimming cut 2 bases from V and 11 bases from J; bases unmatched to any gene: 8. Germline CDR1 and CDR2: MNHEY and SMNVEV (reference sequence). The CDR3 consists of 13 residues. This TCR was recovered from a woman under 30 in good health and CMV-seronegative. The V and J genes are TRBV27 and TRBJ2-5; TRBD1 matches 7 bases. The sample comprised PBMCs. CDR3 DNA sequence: TGTGCCAGCAGTTTAGGGACAGTGGGGGAGCAGTACTTC. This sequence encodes CASSLGTVGEQYF.